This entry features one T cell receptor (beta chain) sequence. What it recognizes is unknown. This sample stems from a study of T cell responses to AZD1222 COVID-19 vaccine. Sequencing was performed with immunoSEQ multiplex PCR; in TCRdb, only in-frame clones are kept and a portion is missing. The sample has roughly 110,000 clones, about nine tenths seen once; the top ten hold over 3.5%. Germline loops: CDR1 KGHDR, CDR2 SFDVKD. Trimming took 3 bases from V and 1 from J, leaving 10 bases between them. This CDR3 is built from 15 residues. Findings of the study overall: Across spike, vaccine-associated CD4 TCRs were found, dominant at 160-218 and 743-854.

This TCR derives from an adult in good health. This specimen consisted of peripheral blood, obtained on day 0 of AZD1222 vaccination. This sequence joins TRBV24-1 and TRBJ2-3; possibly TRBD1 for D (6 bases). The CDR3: CATSDPGHRTDTQYF. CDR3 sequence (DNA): TGTGCCACCAGTGATCCGGGACACCGCACAGATACGCAGTATTTT.